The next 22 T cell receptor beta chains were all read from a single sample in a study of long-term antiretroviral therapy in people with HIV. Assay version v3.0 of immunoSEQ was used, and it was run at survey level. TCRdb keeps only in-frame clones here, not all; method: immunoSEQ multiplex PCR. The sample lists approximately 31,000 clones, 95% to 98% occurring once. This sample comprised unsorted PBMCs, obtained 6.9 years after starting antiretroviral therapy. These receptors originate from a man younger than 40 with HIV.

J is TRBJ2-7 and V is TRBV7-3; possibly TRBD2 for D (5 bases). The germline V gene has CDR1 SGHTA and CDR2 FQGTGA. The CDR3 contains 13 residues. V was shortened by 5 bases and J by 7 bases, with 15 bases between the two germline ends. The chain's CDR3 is CASSLGGSREQYF. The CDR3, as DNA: TGTGCCAGCAGCCTAGGCGGGTCTCGAGAGCAGTACTTC.

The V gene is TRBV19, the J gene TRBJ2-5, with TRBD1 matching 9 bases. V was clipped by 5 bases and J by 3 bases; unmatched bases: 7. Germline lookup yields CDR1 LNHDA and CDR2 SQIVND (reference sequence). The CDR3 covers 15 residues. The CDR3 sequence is CASSSPRTGEETQYF. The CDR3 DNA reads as TGTGCCAGTAGTTCTCCCCGGACAGGGGAAGAGACCCAGTACTTC.

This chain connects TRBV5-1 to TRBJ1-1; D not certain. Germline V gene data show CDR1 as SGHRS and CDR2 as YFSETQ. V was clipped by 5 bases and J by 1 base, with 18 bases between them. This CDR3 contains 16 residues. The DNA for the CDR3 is TGCGCCAGCAGGCCCCAGGCGGGAGGGCGGAACACTGAAGCTTTCTTT. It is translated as CASRPQAGGRNTEAFF.

The chain's CDR3 is CASSEGPLGEKLFF. The CDR3, as DNA: TGTGCCAGCAGTGAGGGCCCCTTGGGGGAAAAACTGTTTTTT. The chain employs TRBV6-5 and TRBJ1-4; no definite D call. CDR1 is MNHEY, CDR2 SVGAGI, per germline. CDR3 length equals 14 residues. Trimming stripped 5 bases from V and 8 bases from J, with 15 bases between.

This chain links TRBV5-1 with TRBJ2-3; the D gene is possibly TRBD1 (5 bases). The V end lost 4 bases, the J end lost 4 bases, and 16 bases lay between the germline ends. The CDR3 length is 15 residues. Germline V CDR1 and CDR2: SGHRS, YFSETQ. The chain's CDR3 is CASSQSPQGADTQYF. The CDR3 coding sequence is TGCGCCAGCAGCCAATCCCCCCAGGGCGCAGATACGCAGTATTTT.

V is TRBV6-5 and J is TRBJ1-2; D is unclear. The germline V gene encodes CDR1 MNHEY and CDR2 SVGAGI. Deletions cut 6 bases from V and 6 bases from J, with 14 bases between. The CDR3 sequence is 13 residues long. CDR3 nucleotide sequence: TGTGCCAGCAGAATTACTTGGGCGGATGGCTACACCTTC. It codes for CASRITWADGYTF.

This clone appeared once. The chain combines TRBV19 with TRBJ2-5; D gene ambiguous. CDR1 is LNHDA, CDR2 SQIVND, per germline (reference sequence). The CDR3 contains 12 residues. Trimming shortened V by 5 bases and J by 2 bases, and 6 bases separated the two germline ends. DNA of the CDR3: TGTGCCAGTAGTGTGTCTCAAGAGACCCAGTACTTC. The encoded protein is CASSVSQETQYF.

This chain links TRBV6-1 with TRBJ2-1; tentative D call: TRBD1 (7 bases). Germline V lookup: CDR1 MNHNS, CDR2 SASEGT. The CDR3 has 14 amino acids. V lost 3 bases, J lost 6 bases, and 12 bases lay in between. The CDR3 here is CASSDRQGGNEQFF. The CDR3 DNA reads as TGTGCCAGCAGTGATCGGCAGGGGGGCAATGAGCAGTTCTTC.

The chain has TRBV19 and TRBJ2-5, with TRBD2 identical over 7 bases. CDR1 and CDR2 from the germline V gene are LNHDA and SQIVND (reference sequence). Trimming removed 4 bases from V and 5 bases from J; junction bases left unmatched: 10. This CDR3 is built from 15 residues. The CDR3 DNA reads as TGTGCCAGTAGTAGCTGGGGGGGTAATGAGGAGACCCAGTACTTC. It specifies CASSSWGGNEETQYF. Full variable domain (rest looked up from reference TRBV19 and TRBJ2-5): DGGITQSPKYLFRKEGQNVTLSCEQNLNHDAMYWYRQDPGQGLRLIYYSQIVNDFQKGDIAEGYSVSREKKESFPLTVTSAQKNPTAFYLCASSSWGGNEETQYFGPGTRLLVL.

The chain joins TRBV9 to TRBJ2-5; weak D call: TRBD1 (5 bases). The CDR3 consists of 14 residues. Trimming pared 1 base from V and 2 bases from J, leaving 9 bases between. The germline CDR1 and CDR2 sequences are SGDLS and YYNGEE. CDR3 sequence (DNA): TGTGCCAGCAGCGTATGGGCAGGGCAAGAGACCCAGTACTTC. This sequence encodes CASSVWAGQETQYF.

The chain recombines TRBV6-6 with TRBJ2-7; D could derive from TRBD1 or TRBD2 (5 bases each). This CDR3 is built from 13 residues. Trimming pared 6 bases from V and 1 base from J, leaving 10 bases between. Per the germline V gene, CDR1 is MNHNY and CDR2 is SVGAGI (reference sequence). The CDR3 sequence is CASRWDGSYEQYF. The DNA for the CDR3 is TGTGCCAGCAGATGGGACGGATCCTACGAGCAGTACTTC.

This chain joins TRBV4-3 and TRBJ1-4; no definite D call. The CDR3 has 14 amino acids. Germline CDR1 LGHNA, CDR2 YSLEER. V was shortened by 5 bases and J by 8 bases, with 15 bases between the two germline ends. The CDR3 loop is CASSTDLALEKLFF. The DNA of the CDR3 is TGCGCCAGCAGCACCGACCTGGCGTTGGAAAAACTGTTTTTT.

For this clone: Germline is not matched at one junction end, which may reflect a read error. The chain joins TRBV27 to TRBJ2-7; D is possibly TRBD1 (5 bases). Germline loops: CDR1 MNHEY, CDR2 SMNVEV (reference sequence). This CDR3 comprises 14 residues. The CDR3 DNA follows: TGTGCCAGCAGGTTATCAGGGATGCCCTACGAGCAGTACTTC. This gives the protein CASRLSGMPYEQYF.

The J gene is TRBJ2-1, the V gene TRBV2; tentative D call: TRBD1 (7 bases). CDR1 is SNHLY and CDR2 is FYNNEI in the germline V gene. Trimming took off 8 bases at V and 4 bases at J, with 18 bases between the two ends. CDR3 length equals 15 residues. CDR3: CASRLGGGLYNEQFF. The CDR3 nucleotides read TGTGCCAGCCGGTTAGGAGGGGGCCTTTACAATGAGCAGTTCTTC.

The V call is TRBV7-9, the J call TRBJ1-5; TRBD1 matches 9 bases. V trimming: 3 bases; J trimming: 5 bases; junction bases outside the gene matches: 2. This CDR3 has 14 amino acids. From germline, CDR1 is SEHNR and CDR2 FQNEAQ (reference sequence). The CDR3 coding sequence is TGTGCCAGCAGCTTCGGGACAGGGTATCAGCCCCAGCATTTT. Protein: CASSFGTGYQPQHF.

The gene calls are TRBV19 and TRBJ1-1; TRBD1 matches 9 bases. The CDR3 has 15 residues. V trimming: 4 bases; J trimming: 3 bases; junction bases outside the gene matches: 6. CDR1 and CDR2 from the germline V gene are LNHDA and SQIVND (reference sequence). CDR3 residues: CASSNRGPAYTEAFF. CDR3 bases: TGTGCCAGTAGTAACAGGGGGCCCGCCTACACTGAAGCTTTCTTT.

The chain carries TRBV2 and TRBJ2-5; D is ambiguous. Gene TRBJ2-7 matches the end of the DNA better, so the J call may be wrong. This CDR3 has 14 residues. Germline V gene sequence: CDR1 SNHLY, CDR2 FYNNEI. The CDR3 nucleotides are TGTGCCAGCAGTGAAAGCAACAGCCCCTACGAGCAGTACTTC. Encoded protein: CASSESNSPYEQYF.

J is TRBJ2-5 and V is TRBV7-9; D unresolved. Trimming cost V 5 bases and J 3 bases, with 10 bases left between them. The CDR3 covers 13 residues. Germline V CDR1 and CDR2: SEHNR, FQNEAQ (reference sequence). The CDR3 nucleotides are TGTGCCAGCAGCCCCGATGATGAAGAGACCCAGTACTTC. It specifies CASSPDDEETQYF.

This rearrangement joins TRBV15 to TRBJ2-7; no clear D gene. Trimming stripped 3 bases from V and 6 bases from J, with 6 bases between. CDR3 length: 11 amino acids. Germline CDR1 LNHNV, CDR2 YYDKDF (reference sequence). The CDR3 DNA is TGTGCCACCAGCAGTCTTACCGAGCAGTACTTC. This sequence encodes CATSSLTEQYF.

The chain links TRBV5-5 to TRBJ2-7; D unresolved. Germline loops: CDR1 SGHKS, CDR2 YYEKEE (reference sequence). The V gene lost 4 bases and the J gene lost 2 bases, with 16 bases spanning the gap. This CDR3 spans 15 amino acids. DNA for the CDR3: TGTGCCAGCAGCCGGGCCGGGCCGGAGACCTACGAGCAGTACTTC. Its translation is CASSRAGPETYEQYF.

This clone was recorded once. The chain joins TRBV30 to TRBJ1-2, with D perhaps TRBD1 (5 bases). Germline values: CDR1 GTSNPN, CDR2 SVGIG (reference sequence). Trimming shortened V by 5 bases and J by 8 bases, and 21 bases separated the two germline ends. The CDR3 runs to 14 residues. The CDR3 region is CAWLLGGTTSGYTF. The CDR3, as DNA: TGTGCCTGGTTACTGGGCGGGACTACGAGCGGCTACACCTTC.

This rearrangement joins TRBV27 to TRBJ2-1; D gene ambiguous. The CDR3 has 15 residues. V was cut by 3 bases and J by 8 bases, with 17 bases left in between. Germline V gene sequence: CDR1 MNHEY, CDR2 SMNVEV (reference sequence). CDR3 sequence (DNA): TGTGCCAGCAGTTTTAGGCCTCGGATCGCGGATGAGCAGTTCTTC. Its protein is CASSFRPRIADEQFF.